Below, 12 T cell receptor beta chains from the same sample are listed, as sequenced in a study of Graves' ophthalmopathy and Graves' hyperthyroidism. RNA transcripts provided the template for amplifying TCR beta CDR3 regions. HTBI primers served in a first-round RT-PCR, which a second-round multiplex PCR followed. TCRdb fed the multiplex PCR reads into MiXCR, producing one record per CDR3 protein. The sample has about 550,000 distinct CDR3 sequences; 35% to 45% are singletons. The sample was peripheral blood or thyroid tissue (not recorded which). Receptor source: an adult man with Graves' hyperthyroidism.

Worth noting for this clonotype: Its ends do not fully match the called genes, so a read error is possible. The chain joins TRBV10-3 to TRBJ1-5; tentative D call: TRBD1 (5 bases). The CDR3 runs 16 residues. Germline CDR1 ENHRY, CDR2 SYGVKD. The CDR3, as DNA: TGTGCCAGCAGTGAAGCGAGGGGCACGAGCAATCAGCCCCAGCATTTT. Translating it yields CASSEARGTSNQPQHF.

The chain uses TRBV25-1 and TRBJ2-7, with D uncertain. Germline-derived CDR1 and CDR2 are MGHDK and SYGVNS. The CDR3 totals 11 residues. V was clipped by 6 bases and J by 9 bases, with 12 bases between them. CDR3 amino acids: CASSERAGQYF. The CDR3 region has the DNA TGTGCCAGCAGCGAACGAGCCGGGCAGTACTTC.

This chain uses TRBV2 with TRBJ2-5, with TRBD2 identical over 8 bases. The DNA end favors TRBJ2-1, so the J call may be wrong. Germline V gene lookup returns CDR1 SNHLY and CDR2 FYNNEI. This CDR3 has 15 amino acids. CDR3 nucleotide sequence: TGTGCCAGCAGTGGGACTAGCAGCCCCTACAATGAGCAGTTCTTC. It codes for CASSGTSSPYNEQFF.

The V call is TRBV7-4, the J call TRBJ2-7; D not resolved. This CDR3 is 15 amino acids long. Germline-derived CDR1 and CDR2 are SGHVT and SQSDAQ. Deletions cut 5 bases from V and 2 bases from J, with 16 bases between. The CDR3 region is CASSQASGRTYEQYF. The CDR3 nucleotides read TGTGCCAGCAGCCAAGCGTCAGGTCGGACCTACGAGCAGTACTTC.

This chain connects TRBV7-9 to TRBJ2-7; 11 nucleotides align to TRBD1. Germline lookup yields CDR1 SEHNR and CDR2 FQNEAQ (reference sequence). Trimming cost V 8 bases and J 3 bases; bases outside gene matches: 6. The CDR3 runs to 14 residues. The CDR3 is CASGRDRGDYEQYF. CDR3 bases: TGTGCCAGCGGGAGGGACAGGGGGGACTACGAGCAGTACTTC.

The rearrangement links TRBV24-1 to TRBJ2-7, with D uncertain. TRBJ2-1 matches the DNA end more closely, so the J call is doubtful. The CDR3 is made up of 13 amino acids. Germline CDR1 KGHDR, CDR2 SFDVKD. The CDR3 loop reads CATSDERRSEQFF. DNA for the CDR3: TGTGCCACCAGTGACGAGAGGCGGAGTGAGCAGTTCTTC.

This clonotype has at least ten counts. The chain joins TRBV29-1 to TRBJ2-7, with TRBD1 matching 7 bases. The CDR3 sequence is 13 residues long. CDR1 and CDR2 from the germline V gene are SQVTM and ANQGSEA. Losses at the gene ends were 4 bases for V and 3 bases for J; bases not matched to a gene: 6. CDR3 sequence reads: CSVAGGIFYEQYF. As DNA, the CDR3 is TGCAGCGTTGCAGGGGGAATCTTCTACGAGCAGTACTTC.

The chain recombines TRBV2 with TRBJ1-3, with D possibly matching TRBD1 (5 bases). The germline V gene has CDR1 SNHLY and CDR2 FYNNEI. There are 14 residues in the CDR3. The V end lost 3 bases, the J end lost 10 bases, and 16 bases lay between the germline ends. The CDR3 spells CASSEGGRGETIYF. CDR3 coding DNA: TGTGCCAGCAGTGAGGGGGGAAGAGGAGAGACCATATATTTT.

This clonotype has at least ten counts. The chain joins TRBV29-1 to TRBJ2-5; TRBD1 matches at 7 bases. The germline gives CDR1 SQVTM, CDR2 ANQGSEA. The CDR3 is made up of 14 amino acids. J lost 1 base, V lost 1 base, and 3 bases had no gene match. The CDR3 DNA reads as TGCAGCGTTGAAGCCGACAGGGTCCAAGAGACCCAGTACTTC. Translated: CSVEADRVQETQYF.

This clonotype was observed once. The junction shows a germline mismatch at one end, possibly a read error. V and J are TRBV10-3 and TRBJ2-5; unclear D gene. This CDR3 comprises 14 residues. Germline V lookup: CDR1 ENHRY, CDR2 SYGVKD. This CDR3 reads CASSGSLWEETQYF. CDR3 bases: TGTGCCAGCAGTGGCTCACTTTGGGAAGAGACCCAGTACTTC.

This clonotype appeared many times. This chain connects TRBV7-8 to TRBJ2-7, with no clear D. The CDR3 loop spans 12 amino acids. CDR1 and CDR2 from the germline V gene are SGHVS and FQNEAQ. V dropped 5 bases and J dropped 4 bases, with 9 bases sitting between them. The CDR3 DNA reads TGTGCCAGCAGCCAAGTAGGGTACGAGCAGTACTTC. Protein product: CASSQVGYEQYF.

This clonotype was seen repeatedly, ten times or more. The chain couples TRBV7-6 to TRBJ2-5; D ambiguous. Germline V CDR1 and CDR2: SGHVS, FNYEAQ. The V end lost 0 bases, the J end lost 0 bases, and 2 bases lay between the germline ends. CDR3 size: 13 residues. Here the CDR3 reads CASSLANQETQYF. CDR3 DNA: TGTGCCAGCAGCTTAGCCAACCAAGAGACCCAGTACTTC.